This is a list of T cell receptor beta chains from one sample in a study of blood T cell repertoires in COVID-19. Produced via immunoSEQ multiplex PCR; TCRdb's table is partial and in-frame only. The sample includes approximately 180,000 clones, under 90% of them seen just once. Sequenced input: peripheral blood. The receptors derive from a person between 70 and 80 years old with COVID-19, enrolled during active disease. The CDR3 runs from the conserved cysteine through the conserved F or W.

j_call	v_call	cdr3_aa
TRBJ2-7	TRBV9	CASSVRDRDYEQYF
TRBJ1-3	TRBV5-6	CASSLLTGDFSGNTIYF
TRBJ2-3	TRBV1	CTSPGGGGLDTQYF
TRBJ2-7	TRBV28	CASRLGQTTYEQYF
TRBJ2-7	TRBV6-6	CASSSGTSGSLYEQYF
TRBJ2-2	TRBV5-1	CASSFSQLAGERTGELFF
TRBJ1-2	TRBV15	CATSRDRQGLGTNYGYTF
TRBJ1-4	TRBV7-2	CASSLAGLNEKLFF
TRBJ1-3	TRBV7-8	CASSQEGNTIYF
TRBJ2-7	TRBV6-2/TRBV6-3	CASSYAGGRNEQYF
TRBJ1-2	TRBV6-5	CASSYSQGFGGYTF
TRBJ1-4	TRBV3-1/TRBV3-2	CASSQRTPTNEKLFF
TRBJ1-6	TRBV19	CASSRPGENSPLHF
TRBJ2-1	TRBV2	CASSMRPGRYNEQFF
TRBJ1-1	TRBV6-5	CASSYAREILNTEAFF
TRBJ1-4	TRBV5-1	CASSVAGGSEKLFF
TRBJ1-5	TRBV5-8	CASSSGQSTNQPQHF
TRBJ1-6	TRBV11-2	CASSLAGQGWSPLHF
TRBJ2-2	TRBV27	CASGQGFNTGELFF
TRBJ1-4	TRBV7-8	CASSRYTGGRALEEKLFF
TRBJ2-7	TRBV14	CASRISGTYEQYF
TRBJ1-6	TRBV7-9	CASSSQGIVNSPLHF
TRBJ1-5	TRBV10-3	CATATGDSNQPQHF
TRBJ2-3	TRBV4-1	CASSQGRGQGVTDTQYF
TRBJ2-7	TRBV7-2	CASSLGSGRGSYEQYF
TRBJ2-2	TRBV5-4	CASSLGQGRGPGELFF
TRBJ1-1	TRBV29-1	CSVIVASPEAFF
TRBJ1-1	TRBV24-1	CATSDPRQVTEAFF
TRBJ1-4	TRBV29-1	CSVADRRTNEKLFF
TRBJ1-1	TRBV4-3	CASSLGDRVANTEAFF
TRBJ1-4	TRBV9	CASSAGVTNEKLFF
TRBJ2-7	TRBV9	CASSKAGFTYEQYF
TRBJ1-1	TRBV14	CASSQERPGTGRRAEAFF
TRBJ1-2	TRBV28	CASSYRGFGGYTF
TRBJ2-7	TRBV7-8	CASSFPGRDYEQYF
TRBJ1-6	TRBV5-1	CASSLGDRVVKGSPLHF
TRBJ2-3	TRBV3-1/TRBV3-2	CASSPLGPDTQYF
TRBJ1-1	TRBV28	CASIVSGTEAFF
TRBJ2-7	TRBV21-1	CASSKGWTSVLAPNYEQYF
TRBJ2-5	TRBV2	CASSGLAKETQYF